This T cell receptor (beta chain) was sequenced for a study of cytomegalovirus exposure and HLA in healthy donors (dated by TCRdb to about 2017). Some background on the complete study: An earlier analysis of some 600 of the donors reported 250 to 300 Gb of sequence data and around 100 million unique TCR beta sequences obtained from around 180 million T cells. An early release covering just under 650 HLA-typed donors comprised roughly 300 gigabases of sequencing data and about 90 million unique TCR sequences. Of the 300 to 450 genotyped donors, roughly 85% fell in the genetic ancestry cluster associated with self-reported Caucasian donors. The study aimed to test whether signatures of past pathogen exposure could be identified by cataloging public T cell receptors. Using immunosequencing, the study profiled T cell repertoires from 666 subjects and related those repertoires to cytomegalovirus serostatus. A separate validation cohort of over a hundred different subjects was used in addition to the roughly 670-subject first cohort. The study combined high-throughput TCR immunosequencing, statistical association of individual TCRs with disease status, and machine learning to predict cytomegalovirus infection status. In a later analysis, previously published TCR beta repertoires from about 640 donors were re-analyzed and high-resolution HLA genotyping was added so that TCR occurrence patterns could be studied. The later analysis used no new phenotypic data to find candidate immune exposures, relying instead on TCR beta sequences and their occurrence across donors. In an earlier analysis of a few hundred of the donors, high-throughput TCR beta sequencing was used to judge whether each TCR beta V gene segment behaved as functional or pseudogenic. Donor age, sex, ethnicity and CMV serostatus were compiled together with the repertoire data. In a later genetic analysis, genome-wide SNP genotypes for about 55% of the roughly 700 donors were used, and that subset was treated as a discovery cohort. Every discovery cohort repertoire had been produced on one sequencing platform. HLA typing covered class I and class II loci at four-digit resolution. The number of donors typed differed by locus, with roughly 629-640 for A, B, C, DRB1 and DQB1, 522 for DQA1, 606 for DPA1, and around 460 for DPB1. Because of strong linkage in the cohort, roughly five DR-DQ haplotypes were treated as single units for association and clustering. Among about 400 genotyped donors of the cohort, an average of approximately 240,000 unique TCR beta nucleotide sequences was sequenced per donor, of which about 18% were non-productive. Results the study describes overall, beyond this receptor: According to a later analysis, TCR association rates differed among HLA loci, with DRB1 alleles showing the most associated TCRs and HLA-C alleles showing the fewest. Strong co-occurrence of HLA alleles, especially DR and DQ, made assigning TCR associations to individual alleles difficult. In a later analysis, some 18,000 TCR beta sequences were associated with specific HLA alleles at a false discovery rate of 0.05. Compared with equally common non-associated chains, HLA-associated TCR beta chains in a later analysis were more clonally expanded and had lower generation probabilities. Across donors, most TCR sequences were observed very rarely, whereas some public TCRs were present in many individuals. A further reported finding was that TCR beta sequences accurately predicted the HLA-A and HLA-B alleles for most subjects in the first cohort. Linkage disequilibrium might explain the correlated functional status among segregating V segments, but an unknown experimental factor could not be excluded. According to a later genetic analysis, donors in an Asian-associated ancestry cluster had fewer N-insertions in productive TCRs than the roughly 670-donor mean. According to a later analysis, most CMV-associated TCR beta chains appeared to be HLA-restricted, and the HLA associations seemed to be driven largely by CMV exposure. A group of highly shared sequence variants was considered likely to be a technical artifact of the sequencing pipeline. A total of fewer than 200 TCR beta chains were listed by the study as associated with cytomegalovirus. The 87-base-pair reads could not distinguish some IMGT-functional V segments, including TRBV6-2 and TRBV6-3, so those segments were excluded. Several of the top co-occurrence clusters appeared to be linked to parvovirus B19, influenza, CMV and Epstein-Barr virus, according to a later analysis. For the cohort, immune exposure information was limited to CMV serostatus. In a later genetic analysis, a missense DCLRE1C variant was associated with V-gene and J-gene trimming of TCR beta chains, and the association was replicated in an independent cohort. The presence/absence analyses assumed that sequencing depth was roughly uniform across donors, and that assumption may not be true. Because counts were too low, 15 to 20 rarely observed V segments, including chromosome 9 orphons, were excluded from the earlier analysis of 587 of the donors. Broadly in line with IMGT annotations, most TCR beta V segments showed up in productive rearrangements about 87% or about 30% of the time in an earlier analysis of a few hundred of the donors. The authors suggested that the approach could potentially be extended to other disease states and immunological phenotypes. HLA typing was unavailable for some donors at each locus, so association tests used only the typed subset. Only TCR beta chains were sequenced in this cohort, and the absence of alpha or paired-chain data limited detectable features. The classifier was reported to diagnose cytomegalovirus status with high specificity and sensitivity in both the original cohort and the validation cohort. In vitro tests confirmed that a few of the cytomegalovirus-associated TCR beta chains recognize cytomegalovirus antigens.

Regarding this clone: The antigen it binds to is not known. Per-nucleotide qualities are absent, and no much larger clonotype sits a single base away.

Libraries were built with the immunoSEQ multiplex PCR assay. A mixture of 60 forward primers for TCR Vbeta segments and 13 reverse primers for TCR Jbeta segments was used in the multiplex PCR. The CDR3 region of rearranged TCR beta genes was amplified from genomic DNA by a multiplex PCR assay. On the Illumina HiSeq System, the amplified TCR beta libraries were sequenced as 87-base-pair reads. The original pipeline was this. A later analysis tallied tens of millions of unique TCR beta chains across the 600 to 700 repertoires, and around 10 million of those chains were shared by two or more donors. Raw reads were error-corrected and collapsed into unique sequences with a nearest-neighbor algorithm that merged closely related sequences to remove PCR and sequencing errors. CDR3 sequences were aligned to IMGT reference sequences to assign V, D and J gene segments. For a sequence to be retained, a match of at least six nucleotides was required to both a V gene segment and a J gene segment. Rearrangements were called productive when the CDR3 lacked stop codons and stayed in frame with V and J; all others were non-productive. CDR3 was defined by IMGT convention, running from the second conserved V-encoded cysteine to the conserved J-encoded phenylalanine. Sequences without an unambiguous match to a single V gene segment were excluded from the earlier analysis of 587 of the donors. An earlier analysis of a few hundred of the donors called V segments functional above 56.7% productive rearrangements and segregating when the between-donor standard deviation exceeded 5%. To diagnose cytomegalovirus status from the catalog of TCR beta chain sequences, a statistical classification framework was built. In a later analysis, V and J genes were assigned by comparing TCR nucleotide sequences against IMGT/GENE-DB human TR gene sequences. The TCRdist pipeline was used in a later analysis to assign CDR3 sequences and most-parsimonious VDJ recombination scenarios. In a later analysis, each TCR beta chain was defined by its CDR3 amino acid sequence together with its V-gene family, and reads lacking a unique V-gene family were excluded. To address suspected cross-contamination and a sequencing artifact, a later analysis removed a few hundred highly shared, low-generation-probability nucleotide sequences. In a later analysis, a clonal expansion index was calculated for each public chain from normalized within-repertoire ranks of inferred template counts. In a later analysis, generation probabilities were computed using a VDJ recombination model fitted to out-of-frame rearrangements, and the results were checked against IGoR. In a later analysis, TCR-TCR, TCR-HLA and TCR-CMV co-occurrence was scored with hypergeometric tests, and a repertoire-size bias correction was applied to TCR pairs. A later analysis estimated false discovery rates by permuting HLA or CMV assignments 20 times. In a later analysis, co-occurring TCRs were grouped using DBSCAN, with TCRdist sequence similarity added in when clustering inside HLA-allele-positive subsets. Co-occurrence clustering excluded repertoires with fewer than 30,000 or more than 120,000 public chains, plus five with anomalous nucleotide sharing. TCRdb took over this immuneACCESS table, retaining in-frame rearrangements with V and J assigned. Such tables are incomplete; in checked studies, under half of the missing clones stem from an unresolved V gene, and the remainder is unexplained. Clone size and the V and J calls come from that table; the DNA yielded D and trimming. The sample table contains 250,000 to 350,000 clones; only one count was recorded for 75% to 90% of them. 3.5% to 4.5% of the sample rests with the top ten.

For CDR1 and CDR2, the germline V gene lists SNHLY and FYNNEI. From the cysteine up to the phenylalanine, the CDR3 has a length of 13 residues. Just the 39-base CDR3 DNA is kept, in frame starting at base 1. V is clipped by 7 bases and J by 10 bases, and the sequence between their germline boundaries is 17 bases long. In total, 600 or so healthy bone marrow donors made up the cohort. Cohort members were all nominally healthy when sampled, although unrecorded immune exposures were likely present. The donor tested CMV seropositive and was one of the 289 seropositive cohort members. A peripheral blood sample was provided by each donor, and peripheral blood mononuclear cells were used for TCR beta sequencing. Genomic DNA was extracted from the blood cell samples with the Qiagen DNeasy Blood Extraction Kit.

This receptor chain uses TRBV2 and TRBJ2-1; the D segment could be TRBD2, given 5 matching bases. The sequence was collected from a man aged 40-49 years in good health and CMV-seropositive. The sample was PBMCs. The CDR3: CASKRTITNEQFF. The DNA sequence is TGTGCCAGCAAGCGGACCATTACAAACGAGCAGTTCTTC.